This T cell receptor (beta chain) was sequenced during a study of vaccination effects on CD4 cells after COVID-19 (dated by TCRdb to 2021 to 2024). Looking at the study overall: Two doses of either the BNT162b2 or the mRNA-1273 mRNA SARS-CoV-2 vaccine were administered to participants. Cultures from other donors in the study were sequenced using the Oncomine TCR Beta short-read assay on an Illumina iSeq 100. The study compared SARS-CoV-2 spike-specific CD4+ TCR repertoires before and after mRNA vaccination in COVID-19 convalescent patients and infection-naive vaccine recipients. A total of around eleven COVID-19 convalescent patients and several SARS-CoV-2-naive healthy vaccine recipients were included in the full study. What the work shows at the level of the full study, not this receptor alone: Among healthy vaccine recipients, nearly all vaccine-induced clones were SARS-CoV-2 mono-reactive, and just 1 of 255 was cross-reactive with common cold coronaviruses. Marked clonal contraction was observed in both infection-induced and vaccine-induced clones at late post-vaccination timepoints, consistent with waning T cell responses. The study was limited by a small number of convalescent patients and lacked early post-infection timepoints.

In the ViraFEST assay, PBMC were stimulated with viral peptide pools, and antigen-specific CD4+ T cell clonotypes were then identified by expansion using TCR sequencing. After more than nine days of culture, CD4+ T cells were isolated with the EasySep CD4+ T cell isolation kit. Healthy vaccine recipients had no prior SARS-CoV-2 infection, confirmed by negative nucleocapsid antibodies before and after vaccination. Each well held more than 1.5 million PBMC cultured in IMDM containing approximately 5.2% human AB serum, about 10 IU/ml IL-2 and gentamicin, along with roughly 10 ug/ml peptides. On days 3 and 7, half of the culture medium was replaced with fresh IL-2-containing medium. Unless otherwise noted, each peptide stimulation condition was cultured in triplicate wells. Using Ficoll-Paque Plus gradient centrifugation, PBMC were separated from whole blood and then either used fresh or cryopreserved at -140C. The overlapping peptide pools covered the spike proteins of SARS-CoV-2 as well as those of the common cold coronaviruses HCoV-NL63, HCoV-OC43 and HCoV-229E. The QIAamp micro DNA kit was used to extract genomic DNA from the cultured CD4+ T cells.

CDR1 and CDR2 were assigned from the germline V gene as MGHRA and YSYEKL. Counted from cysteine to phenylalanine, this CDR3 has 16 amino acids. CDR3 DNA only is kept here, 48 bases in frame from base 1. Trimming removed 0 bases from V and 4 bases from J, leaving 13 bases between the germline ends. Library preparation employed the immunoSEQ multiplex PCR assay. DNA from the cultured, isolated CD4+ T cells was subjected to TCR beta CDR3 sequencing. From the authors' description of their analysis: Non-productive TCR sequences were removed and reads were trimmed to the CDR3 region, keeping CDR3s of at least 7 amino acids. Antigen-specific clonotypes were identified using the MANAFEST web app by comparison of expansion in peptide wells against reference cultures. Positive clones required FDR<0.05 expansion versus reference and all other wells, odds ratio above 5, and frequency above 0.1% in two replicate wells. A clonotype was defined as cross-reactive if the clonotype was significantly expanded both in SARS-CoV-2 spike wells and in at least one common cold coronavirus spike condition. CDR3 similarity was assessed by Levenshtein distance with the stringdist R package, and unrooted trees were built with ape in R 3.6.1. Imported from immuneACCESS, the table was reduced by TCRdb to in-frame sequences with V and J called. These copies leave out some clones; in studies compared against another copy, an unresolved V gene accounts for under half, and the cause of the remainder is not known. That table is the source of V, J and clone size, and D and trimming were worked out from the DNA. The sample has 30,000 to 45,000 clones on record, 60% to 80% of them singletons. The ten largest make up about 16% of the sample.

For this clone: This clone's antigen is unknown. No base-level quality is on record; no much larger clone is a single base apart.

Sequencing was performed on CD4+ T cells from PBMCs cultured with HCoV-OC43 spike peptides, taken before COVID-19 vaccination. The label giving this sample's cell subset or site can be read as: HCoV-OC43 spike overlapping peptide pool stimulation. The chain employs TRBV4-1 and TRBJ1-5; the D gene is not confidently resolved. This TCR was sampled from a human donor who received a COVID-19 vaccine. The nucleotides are TGCGCCAGCAGCCAAGATGAAGGGTTCAGGAATCAGCCCCAGCATTTT. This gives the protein CASSQDEGFRNQPQHF.